What follows describes a single TCR beta chain. The data were obtained in a study of blood T cell repertoires in COVID-19. Study in general: Sample material is recorded as cDNA or gDNA derived from T cells, B-cell-depleted T cells, or PBMCs.

CDR3 length equals 12 residues. Trimming stripped 4 bases from V and 7 bases from J, with 8 bases between. CDR1 and CDR2 from the germline V gene are SGHNT and YYREEE (reference sequence). The authors' processing: Estimates of nucleated cell counts were drawn from the amplification of reference gene primers. The data were produced by immunoSEQ multiplex PCR, yet TCRdb's version contains in-frame clones alone and is incomplete. V and J calls and clone size are as listed in that table; D and trimming were resolved from the DNA. Among some 42,000 clones, around 86% were seen once, and the ten largest hold about 0.4%.

Sequencing was carried out using peripheral blood. The source of this sequence is a human donor in a cohort sampled during active COVID-19. J is TRBJ1-4 and V is TRBV5-4; D gene ambiguous. The CDR3 protein is CASSLLGEKLFF. The CDR3 DNA sequence: TGTGCCAGCAGCCTTCTCGGTGAAAAACTGTTTTTT.